The 21 T cell receptor beta chains in this list originate from one sample, sequenced in a study of regulatory T cells in long-lasting Graves disease. The time point was: newly diagnosed GD, antithyroid drugs for less than 3 months. Following extraction of RNA from PBMCs, that RNA was used to make the TCR library. The TCR beta library used iRepertoire HTBI primers with Arm-PCR amplification of CDR3. TCRdb fed the multiplex PCR reads into MiXCR, producing one record per CDR3 protein. The sample gives a few hundred thousand distinct CDR3 sequences, around 17% of which show up once; more than 20% is in the top ten. The source was peripheral blood mononuclear cells (PBMCs), collected at new diagnosis, from a patient treated with antithyroid drugs. The receptor source for this set is a female donor with Graves disease.

This clonotype was seen many times. The chain employs TRBV2 and TRBJ1-2; D is unresolved. The V gene's germline CDR1 is SNHLY and CDR2 FYNNEI. This CDR3 spans 13 amino acids. V gave up 3 bases and J gave up 2 bases, with 7 bases separating them. This CDR3 is CASSESGNYGYTF. In DNA form, the CDR3 reads TGTGCCAGCAGTGAGTCGGGGAACTATGGCTACACCTTC.

This clonotype was seen repeatedly, ten times or more. The J gene is TRBJ2-6, the V gene TRBV24-1, with 12 bases that match TRBD2. The CDR3 runs 19 residues. The trim removed 2 bases at V and 2 bases at J, leaving 6 bases unmatched. The V gene's germline CDR1 is KGHDR and CDR2 SFDVKD. CDR3 nucleotides: TGTGCCACCAGTGATTGGACTAGCGGGAATCCGCCTGGGGCCAACGTCCTGACTTTC. Translated, it gives CATSDWTSGNPPGANVLTF.

This clonotype was counted between two and nine times. The chain joins TRBV20-1 to TRBJ2-7; perhaps TRBD2 as D (6 bases). The V gene's germline CDR1 is DFQATT and CDR2 SNEGSKA (reference sequence). The CDR3 is 15 residues long. Trimming cost V 1 base and J 0 bases, with 13 bases left between them. CDR3 bases: TGCAGTGCTAGAGCCCATAGCGGATCCTCCTACGAGCAGTACTTC. This gives the protein CSARAHSGSSYEQYF.

This clonotype was recorded at least ten times. This sequence joins TRBV11-2 and TRBJ1-3; D is possibly TRBD1 (5 bases). The CDR3 sequence is 15 residues long. Germline assignment: CDR1 SGHAT and CDR2 FQNNGV. V was trimmed by 4 bases and J by 0 bases, leaving 10 bases between them. The CDR3 sequence is CASSWGPYSGNTIYF. CDR3 bases: TGTGCCAGCAGCTGGGGACCGTACTCTGGAAACACCATATATTTT. The entire variable domain, with the rest obtained from reference TRBV11-2 and TRBJ1-3, is as follows: EAGVAQSPRYKIIEKRQSVAFWCNPISGHATLYWYQQILGQGPKLLIQFQNNGVVDDSQLPKDRFSAERLKGVDSTLKIQPAKLEDSAVYLCASSWGPYSGNTIYFGEGSWLTVV.

Ten or more counts support this clonotype. The chain employs TRBV6-2 or TRBV6-3 and TRBJ1-5; D gene uncertain. The germline V gene encodes CDR1 MNHEY and CDR2 SVGEGT. CDR3 length: 17 amino acids. V was shortened by 0 bases and J by 3 bases, with 15 bases between the two germline ends. The CDR3 DNA reads TGTGCCAGCAGTTACTCCACCCACAGCGGACCCAATCAGCCCCAGCATTTT. Translation gives CASSYSTHSGPNQPQHF.

This clonotype has ten or more counts. V is TRBV20-1 and J is TRBJ1-2, with D possibly TRBD1 on 6 matching bases. The CDR3 is 14 amino acids. Germline V gene data show CDR1 as DFQATT and CDR2 as SNEGSKA (reference sequence). The V and J ends lost 6 bases and 2 bases respectively, with 16 bases between them. The CDR3 spells CSAHQTGGNYGYTF. The CDR3, as DNA: TGCAGTGCACACCAGACAGGAGGGAACTATGGCTACACCTTC.

This clonotype came up many times. The rearrangement links TRBV29-1 to TRBJ2-2, with TRBD1 identical over 8 bases. The J segment lost 5 bases and the V segment lost 4 bases, leaving 3 bases of the junction unmatched. CDR1 is SQVTM and CDR2 is ANQGSEA in the germline V gene. This CDR3 is built from 13 residues. The CDR3 is CSVGQGATGELFF. DNA of the CDR3: TGCAGCGTTGGGCAGGGGGCGACCGGGGAGCTGTTTTTT.

The chain recombines TRBV28 with TRBJ1-2; 7 bases match TRBD1. CDR1 is MDHEN and CDR2 is SYDVKM in the germline V gene. With V trimmed by 7 bases and J by 3 bases, 8 bases remained unmatched. The CDR3 is 14 amino acids. CDR3 nucleotides: TGTGCCAGCACCTTACCCGGGACAGACTATGGCTACACCTTC. This sequence encodes CASTLPGTDYGYTF.

This clonotype was counted ten times or more. The rearrangement links TRBV28 to TRBJ1-2; 7 bases fit TRBD1. Trimming at V came to 6 bases and at J to 9 bases, leaving 10 bases not matched to a gene. This CDR3 comprises 13 residues. Germline V lookup: CDR1 MDHEN, CDR2 SYDVKM. In DNA form, the CDR3 reads TGTGCCAGCAGCCAAACAGGGGAACCAAGCTACACCTTC. Its protein product is CASSQTGEPSYTF.

In this sample, this clonotype turned up a few times. This may be a read error: a much more frequent sequence differs by one nucleotide. The chain couples TRBV28 to TRBJ2-3; D uncertain. TRBJ2-1 matches the DNA end more closely, so the J call is doubtful. The length of the CDR3 is 15 residues. Per germline, CDR1 MDHEN and CDR2 SYDVKM. CDR3 sequence reads: CASSLWAGVGNEQFF. DNA for the CDR3: TGTGCCAGCAGTTTGTGGGCAGGAGTCGGAAACGAGCAGTTCTTC.

This sequence joins TRBV11-2 and TRBJ1-4; 7 bases map to TRBD1. V gave up 4 bases and J gave up 7 bases; unmatched junction bases: 3. Germline CDR1 is SGHAT and CDR2 is FQNNGV. The CDR3 is 13 amino acids. CDR3 bases: TGTGCCAGCAGCTCACGACAGGGTGAAAAACTGTTTTTT. Its translation: CASSSRQGEKLFF. The full variable domain, in which reference TRBV11-2 and TRBJ1-4 provide the parts outside the CDR3, is EAGVAQSPRYKIIEKRQSVAFWCNPISGHATLYWYQQILGQGPKLLIQFQNNGVVDDSQLPKDRFSAERLKGVDSTLKIQPAKLEDSAVYLCASSSRQGEKLFFGSGTQLSVL.

This clonotype came up a few times. This may be a read error, as it is one base from a much larger clone. The chain couples TRBV3-1 to TRBJ1-5; D unresolved. Germline V gene data show CDR1 as LGHDT and CDR2 as YNNKEL (reference sequence). This CDR3 spans 12 amino acids. The CDR3 here is CASSQGLQPLHF. CDR3 nucleotides: TGTGCCAGCAGCCAAGGACTCCAGCCCCTGCATTTT. Full variable domain (rest looked up from reference TRBV3-1 and TRBJ1-5): DTAVSQTPKYLVTQMGNDKSIKCEQNLGHDTMYWYKQDSKKFLKIMFSYNNKELIINETVPNRFSPKSPDKAHLNLHINSLELGDSAVYFCASSQGLQPLHFGDGTRLSIL.

This clonotype was picked up many times. The CDR3 sequence: CASSKYRDRAYGYTF. DNA of the CDR3: TGTGCCAGTAGTAAATACCGGGACAGAGCCTATGGCTACACCTTC. The rearrangement joins TRBV19 to TRBJ1-2; TRBD1 agrees at 7 bases. The CDR3 totals 15 residues. Germline V gene lookup returns CDR1 LNHDA and CDR2 SQIVND (reference sequence). J lost 4 bases, V lost 4 bases, and 9 bases had no gene match.

This clonotype was observed many times. The CDR3 DNA is TGTGCCAGCAGCCAAGGCGCAGCCACCCTCAGGGACGAGCAGTACTTC. Translating it yields CASSQGAATLRDEQYF. V and J are TRBV3-1 and TRBJ2-7; D is perhaps TRBD1 (5 bases). Trimming cost V 1 base and J 5 bases, with 18 bases left between them. Germline CDR1 is LGHDT and CDR2 is YNNKEL (reference sequence). This CDR3 has 16 residues.

In this sample, this clonotype turned up many times. The V and J genes are TRBV18 and TRBJ1-1; D might be TRBD1 (6 bases). Germline V CDR1 and CDR2: KGHSH, LQKENI. V was clipped by 8 bases and J by 4 bases, with 11 bases between them. The CDR3 consists of 12 residues. CDR3 nucleotide sequence: TGTGCCAGCAAACAGGGAAGCACTGAAGCTTTCTTT. It encodes CASKQGSTEAFF.

The chain is built from TRBV24-1 and TRBJ1-2; D not resolved. The CDR3 sequence is 14 residues long. V was shortened by 3 bases and J by 3 bases, with 10 bases between the two germline ends. Germline lookup yields CDR1 KGHDR and CDR2 SFDVKD. CDR3 amino acids: CATSDGSAHYGYTF. The CDR3 DNA reads TGTGCCACCAGTGATGGTTCTGCGCACTATGGCTACACCTTC.

This clonotype has a single count. CDR3 region: CASSLRQGALGYTF. In DNA, the CDR3 is TGTGCCAGCAGTTTACGACAGGGGGCGCTTGGCTACACCTTC. This chain joins TRBV28 and TRBJ1-2, with TRBD1 identical over 10 bases. This CDR3 contains 14 residues. J gave up 7 bases and V 2 bases, and 4 bases lay outside the gene matches. CDR1 MDHEN and CDR2 SYDVKM come from the germline V gene.

This clonotype was seen at least ten times. The chain is built from TRBV24-1 and TRBJ2-1, with TRBD2 matching 10 bases. Germline CDR1 and CDR2: KGHDR and SFDVKD. V trimming: 2 bases; J trimming: 9 bases; junction bases outside the gene matches: 9. The CDR3 is 16 amino acids. The CDR3 DNA follows: TGTGCCACCAGTGATTGGCCTAGCGGGAGAAACCTTGAGCAGTTCTTC. It yields the protein CATSDWPSGRNLEQFF.

The sample holds many counts of this clonotype. V gene TRBV6-1 combines with J gene TRBJ2-2, with D unclear. V shed 4 bases and J shed 4 bases, with 4 bases lying between them. CDR1 MNHNS and CDR2 SASEGT come from the germline V gene. This CDR3 has 12 residues. The CDR3 region has the DNA TGTGCCAGCAGTGTACTCACCGGGGAGCTGTTTTTT. Amino acids: CASSVLTGELFF.

This sequence joins TRBV6-1 and TRBJ2-7, with TRBD1 identical over 7 bases. CDR3 length: 14 amino acids. Germline V lookup: CDR1 MNHNS, CDR2 SASEGT. Losses at the gene ends were 3 bases for V and 3 bases for J; bases not matched to a gene: 5. CDR3 nucleotides: TGTGCCAGCAGTGAGGGGGACAGCCTCTACGAGCAGTACTTC. Protein product: CASSEGDSLYEQYF.

The gene calls are TRBV6-1 and TRBJ1-2; the D gene is possibly TRBD1 (5 bases). CDR1 is MNHNS and CDR2 is SASEGT in the germline V gene. The CDR3 is 19 amino acids. With 6 bases removed from V and 4 bases from J, the gap between germline ends came to 30 bases. For the CDR3, the DNA is TGTGCCAGCAGCCGACTCACAGGTCGAGTCGGGGGGTCCGGCTATGGCTACACCTTC. Its protein product is CASSRLTGRVGGSGYGYTF.